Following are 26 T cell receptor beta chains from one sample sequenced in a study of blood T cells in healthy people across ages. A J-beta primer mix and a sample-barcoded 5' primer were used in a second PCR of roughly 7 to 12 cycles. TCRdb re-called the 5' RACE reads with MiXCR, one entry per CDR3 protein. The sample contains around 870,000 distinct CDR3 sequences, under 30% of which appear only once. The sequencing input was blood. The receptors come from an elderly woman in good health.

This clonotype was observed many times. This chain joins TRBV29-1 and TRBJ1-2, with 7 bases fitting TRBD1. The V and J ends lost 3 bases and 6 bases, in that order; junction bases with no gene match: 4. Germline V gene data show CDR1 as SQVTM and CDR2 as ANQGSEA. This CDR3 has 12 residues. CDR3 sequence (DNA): TGCAGCGTTGAGGCAGGGGGTCATGGCTACACCTTC. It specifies CSVEAGGHGYTF. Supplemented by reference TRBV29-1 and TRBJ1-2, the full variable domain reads SAVISQKPSRDICQRGTSLTIQCQVDSQVTMMFWYRQQPGQSLTLIATANQGSEATYESGFVIDKFPISRPNLTFSTLTVSNMSPEDSSIYLCSVEAGGHGYTFGSGTRLTVV.

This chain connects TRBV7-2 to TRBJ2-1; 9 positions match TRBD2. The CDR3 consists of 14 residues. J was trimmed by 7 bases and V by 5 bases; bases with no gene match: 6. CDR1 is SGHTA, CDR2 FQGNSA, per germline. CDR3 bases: TGTGCCAGCAGCGGTAGCGGGGGCCCAAATGAGCAGTTCTTC. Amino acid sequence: CASSGSGGPNEQFF.

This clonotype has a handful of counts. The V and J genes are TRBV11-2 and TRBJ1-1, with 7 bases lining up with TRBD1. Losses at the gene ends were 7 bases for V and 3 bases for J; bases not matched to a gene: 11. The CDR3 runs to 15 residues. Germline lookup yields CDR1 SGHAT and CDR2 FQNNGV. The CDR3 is CASTPRGRRDTEAFF. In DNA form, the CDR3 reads TGTGCCAGCACACCTAGGGGGCGGCGTGACACTGAAGCTTTCTTT.

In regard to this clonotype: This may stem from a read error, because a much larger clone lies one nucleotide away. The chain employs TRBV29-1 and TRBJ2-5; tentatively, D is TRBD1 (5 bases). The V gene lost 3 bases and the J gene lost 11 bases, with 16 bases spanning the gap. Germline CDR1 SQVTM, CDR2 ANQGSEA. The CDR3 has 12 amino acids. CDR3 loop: CSVEQGPNEQYF. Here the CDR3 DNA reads TGCAGCGTTGAGCAGGGCCCCAATGAGCAGTACTTC.

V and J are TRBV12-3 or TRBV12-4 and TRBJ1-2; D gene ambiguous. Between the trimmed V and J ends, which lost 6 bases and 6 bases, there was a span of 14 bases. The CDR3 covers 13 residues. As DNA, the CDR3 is TGTGCCAGCAGAAGAGTGGGTGAACATGGCTACACCTTC. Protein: CASRRVGEHGYTF.

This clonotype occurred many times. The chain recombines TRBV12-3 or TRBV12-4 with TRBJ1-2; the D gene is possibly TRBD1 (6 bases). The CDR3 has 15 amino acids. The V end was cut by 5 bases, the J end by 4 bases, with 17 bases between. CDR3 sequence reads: CASSASTGGAYGYTF. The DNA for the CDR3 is TGTGCCAGCAGTGCGTCGACAGGTGGGGCCTATGGCTACACCTTC.

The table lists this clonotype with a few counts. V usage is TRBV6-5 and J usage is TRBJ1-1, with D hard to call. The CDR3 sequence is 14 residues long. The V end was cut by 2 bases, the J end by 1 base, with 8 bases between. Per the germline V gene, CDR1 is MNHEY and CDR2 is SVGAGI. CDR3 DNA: TGTGCCAGCAGTTACAACGGCAAGAACACTGAAGCTTTCTTT. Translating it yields CASSYNGKNTEAFF.

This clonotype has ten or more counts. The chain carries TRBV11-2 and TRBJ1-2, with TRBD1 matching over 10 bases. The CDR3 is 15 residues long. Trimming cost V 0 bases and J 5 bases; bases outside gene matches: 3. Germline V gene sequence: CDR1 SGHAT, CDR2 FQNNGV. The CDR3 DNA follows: TGTGCCAGCAGCTTAGATCCGGACAGGGGGTATGGCTACACCTTC. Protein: CASSLDPDRGYGYTF.

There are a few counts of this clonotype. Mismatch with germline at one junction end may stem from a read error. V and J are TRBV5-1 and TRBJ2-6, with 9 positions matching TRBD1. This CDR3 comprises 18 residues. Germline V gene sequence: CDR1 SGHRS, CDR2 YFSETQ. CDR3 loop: CASSATGGAYTGANVRTF. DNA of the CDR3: TGCGCCAGCAGCGCCACAGGGGGCGCGTATACTGGGGCCAACGTCCGGACTTTC.

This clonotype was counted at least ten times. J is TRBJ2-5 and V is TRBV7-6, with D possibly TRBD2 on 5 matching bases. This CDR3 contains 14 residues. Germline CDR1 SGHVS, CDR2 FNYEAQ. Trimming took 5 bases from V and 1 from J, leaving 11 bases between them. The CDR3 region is CASSGRGAQETQYF. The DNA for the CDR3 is TGTGCCAGCAGCGGCCGGGGTGCCCAAGAGACCCAGTACTTC.

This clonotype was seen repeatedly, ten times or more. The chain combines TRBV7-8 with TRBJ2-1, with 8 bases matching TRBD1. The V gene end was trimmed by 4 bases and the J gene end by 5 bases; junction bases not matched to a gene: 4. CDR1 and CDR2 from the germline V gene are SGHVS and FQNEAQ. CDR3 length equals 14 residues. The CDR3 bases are TGTGCCAGCAGCTCACCGACAGGGGACAATGAGCAGTTCTTC. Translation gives CASSSPTGDNEQFF.

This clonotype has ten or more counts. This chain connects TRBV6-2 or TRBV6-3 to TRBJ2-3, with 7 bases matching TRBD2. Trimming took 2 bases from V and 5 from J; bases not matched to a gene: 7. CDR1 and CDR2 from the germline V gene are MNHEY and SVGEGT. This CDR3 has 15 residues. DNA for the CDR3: TGTGCCAGCAGTTACCCCCAGGGCGGGGGAGATACGCAGTATTTT. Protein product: CASSYPQGGGDTQYF.

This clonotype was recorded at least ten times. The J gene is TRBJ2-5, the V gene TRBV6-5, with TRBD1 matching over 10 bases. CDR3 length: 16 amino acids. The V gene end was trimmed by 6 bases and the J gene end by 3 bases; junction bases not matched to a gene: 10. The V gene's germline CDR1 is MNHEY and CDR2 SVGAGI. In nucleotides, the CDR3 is TGTGCCAGCAGGTACCCCCGGACAGGGGGGAAAGAGACCCAGTACTTC. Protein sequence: CASRYPRTGGKETQYF.

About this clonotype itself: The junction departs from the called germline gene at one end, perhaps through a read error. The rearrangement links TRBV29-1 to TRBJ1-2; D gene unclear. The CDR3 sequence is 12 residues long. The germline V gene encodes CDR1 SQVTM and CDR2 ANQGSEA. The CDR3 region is CSVVYPPYGCTF. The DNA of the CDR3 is TGCAGCGTTGTTTACCCTCCCTATGGCTGCACCTTC.

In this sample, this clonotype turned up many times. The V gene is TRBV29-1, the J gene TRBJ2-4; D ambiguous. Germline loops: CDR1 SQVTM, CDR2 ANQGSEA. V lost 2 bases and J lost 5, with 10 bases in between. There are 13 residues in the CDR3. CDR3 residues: CSVERMGENIQYF. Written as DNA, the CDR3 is TGCAGCGTTGAACGGATGGGTGAAAACATTCAGTACTTC.

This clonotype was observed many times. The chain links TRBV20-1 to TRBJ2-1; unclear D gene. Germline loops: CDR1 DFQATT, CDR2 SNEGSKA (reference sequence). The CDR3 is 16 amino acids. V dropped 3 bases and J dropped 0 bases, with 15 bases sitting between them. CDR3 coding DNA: TGCAGTGCTAGTGACCGGAGCTTTCCCTCCTACAATGAGCAGTTCTTC. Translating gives CSASDRSFPSYNEQFF.

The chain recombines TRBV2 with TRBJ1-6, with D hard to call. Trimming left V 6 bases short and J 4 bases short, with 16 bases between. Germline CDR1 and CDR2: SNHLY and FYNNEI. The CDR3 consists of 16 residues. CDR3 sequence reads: CASRHGPLRYNSPLHF. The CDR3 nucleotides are TGTGCCAGCAGACACGGGCCGCTACGATATAATTCACCCCTCCACTTT.

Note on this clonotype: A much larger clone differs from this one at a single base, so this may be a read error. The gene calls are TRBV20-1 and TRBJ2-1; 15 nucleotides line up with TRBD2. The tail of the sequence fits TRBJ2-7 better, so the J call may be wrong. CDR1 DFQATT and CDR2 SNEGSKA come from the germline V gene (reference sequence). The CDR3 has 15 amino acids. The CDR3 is CSARTSGGAGNEQYF. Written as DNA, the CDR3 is TGCAGTGCTCGGACTAGCGGGGGGGCGGGCAATGAGCAGTACTTC.

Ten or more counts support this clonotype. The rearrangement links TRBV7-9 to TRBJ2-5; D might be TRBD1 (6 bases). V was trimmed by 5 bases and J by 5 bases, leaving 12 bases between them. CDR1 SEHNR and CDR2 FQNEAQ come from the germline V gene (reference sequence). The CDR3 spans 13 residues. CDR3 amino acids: CASSPWTEETQYF. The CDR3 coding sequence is TGTGCCAGCAGCCCATGGACAGAGGAGACCCAGTACTTC.

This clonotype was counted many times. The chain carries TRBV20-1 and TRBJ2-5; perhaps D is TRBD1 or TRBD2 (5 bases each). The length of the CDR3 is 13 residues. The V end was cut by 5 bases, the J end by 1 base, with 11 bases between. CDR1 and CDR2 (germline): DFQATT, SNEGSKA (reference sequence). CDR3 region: CSAVRGTQETQYF. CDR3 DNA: TGCAGTGCTGTACGAGGGACCCAAGAGACCCAGTACTTC.

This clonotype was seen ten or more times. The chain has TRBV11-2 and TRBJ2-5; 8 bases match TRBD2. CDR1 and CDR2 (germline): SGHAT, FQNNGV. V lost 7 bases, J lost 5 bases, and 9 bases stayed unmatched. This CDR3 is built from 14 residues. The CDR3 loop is CASTPGTSGETQYF. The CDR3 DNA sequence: TGTGCCAGCACCCCCGGGACTAGTGGGGAGACCCAGTACTTC.

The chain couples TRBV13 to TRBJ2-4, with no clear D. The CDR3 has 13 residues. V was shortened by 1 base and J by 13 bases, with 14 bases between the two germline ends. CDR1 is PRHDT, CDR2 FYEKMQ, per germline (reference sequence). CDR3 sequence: CASSLVLDSEQYF. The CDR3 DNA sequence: TGTGCCAGCAGCTTAGTGCTCGACTCAGAGCAGTACTTC.

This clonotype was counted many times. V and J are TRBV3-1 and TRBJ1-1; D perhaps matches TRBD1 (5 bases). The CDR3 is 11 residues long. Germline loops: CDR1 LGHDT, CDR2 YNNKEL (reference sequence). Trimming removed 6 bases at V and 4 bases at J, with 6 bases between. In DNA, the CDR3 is TGTGCCAGCAGTCAGGGCACTGAAGCTTTCTTT. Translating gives CASSQGTEAFF.

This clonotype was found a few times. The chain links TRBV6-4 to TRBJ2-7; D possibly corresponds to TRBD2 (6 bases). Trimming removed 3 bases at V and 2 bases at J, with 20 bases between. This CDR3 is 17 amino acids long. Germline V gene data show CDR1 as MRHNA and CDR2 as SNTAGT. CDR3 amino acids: CASSEPRRGIGPYEQYF. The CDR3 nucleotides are TGTGCCAGCAGTGAGCCCAGACGGGGGATAGGACCCTACGAGCAGTACTTC.

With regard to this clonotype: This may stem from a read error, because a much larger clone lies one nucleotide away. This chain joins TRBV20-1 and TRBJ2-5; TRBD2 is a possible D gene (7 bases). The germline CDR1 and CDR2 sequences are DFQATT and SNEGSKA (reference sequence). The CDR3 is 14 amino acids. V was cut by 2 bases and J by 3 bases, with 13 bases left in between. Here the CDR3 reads CSARKGGFKETQYF. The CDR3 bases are TGCAGTGCTAGAAAGGGGGGGTTCAAAGAGACCCAGTACTTC.

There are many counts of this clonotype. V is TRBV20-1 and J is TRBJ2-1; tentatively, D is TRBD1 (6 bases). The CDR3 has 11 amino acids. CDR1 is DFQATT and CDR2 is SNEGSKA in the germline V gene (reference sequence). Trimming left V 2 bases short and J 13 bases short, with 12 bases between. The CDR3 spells CSARKGVPQFF. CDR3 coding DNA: TGCAGTGCTAGAAAGGGGGTGCCCCAGTTCTTC.